Given below is one T cell receptor beta chain in context. Its matching antigen is unknown. The CDR3 covers 16 residues. The V segment lost 4 bases and the J segment 2 bases; nucleotides outside the gene matches: 8. The germline V gene has CDR1 SGHRS and CDR2 YFSETQ. Genomic DNA from each subset was divided evenly over several immunoSEQ plates. Generated by immunoSEQ multiplex PCR, the TCRdb table keeps only in-frame clones and is missing some. There are some 1 million clones in the sample; about 77% occur only once, and roughly 1.5% lies in the top ten. The entry originates in a study of shared clonotypes between healthy human individuals. Study findings and constraints: Naive subsets usually exceeded memory subsets in estimated richness. The represented genetic and exposure-history diversity was limited by the small number of donors.

The receptor was isolated from a man between 18 and 29 years old in good health. Sequenced: memory CD4+ T cells sorted from blood. Sample subset: CD45RA-negative fraction. The rearrangement joins TRBV5-1 to TRBJ2-3; 9 bases are shared with TRBD1. The CDR3 DNA follows: TGCGCCAGCAGCAAACCGGGACAGGGTAACACAGATACGCAGTATTTT. Protein product: CASSKPGQGNTDTQYF.